These T cell receptor beta chains were read from a single sample in a study of neurological immune-mediated disorders. TCRdb re-called the 5' RACE reads through MiXCR, storing one row per CDR3 protein. The repertoire holds roughly 59,000 distinct CDR3 sequences, over 4% seen once, with about 6% in the top ten. The specimen sequenced was PBMCs. The receptors shown here come from a human donor with multiple sclerosis. The donor label of this sample is uncertain. CDR3s include the opening cysteine and the closing phenylalanine or tryptophan. D genes are given only for firm matches. Clone size is shown for a subset of rows, as once, few, many or a class of expanded clone.

CDR3 length: 15; clone size: many; J gene: TRBJ1-2; D gene: TRBD1; V gene: TRBV5-1; CDR3 protein: CASSLGDRDDYGYTF; CDR3 DNA: TGCGCCAGCAGCTTGGGTGACAGGGACGACTATGGCTACACCTTC
CDR3 length: 15; clone size: many; J gene: TRBJ1-6; D gene: TRBD1; V gene: TRBV20-1; CDR3 protein: CSAMRMGQYNSPLHF; CDR3 DNA: TGCAGTGCTATGAGGATGGGACAGTATAATTCACCCCTCCACTTT
CDR3 length: 14; clone size: NA; J gene: TRBJ1-6; D gene: NA; V gene: TRBV5-1; CDR3 protein: CASSLATTPSPLHF; CDR3 DNA: TGCGCCAGCAGCTTGGCAACCACCCCTTCACCCCTCCACTTT
CDR3 length: 14; clone size: NA; J gene: TRBJ1-5; D gene: NA; V gene: TRBV11-3; CDR3 protein: CASLWGVSNQPQHF; CDR3 DNA: TGTGCCAGCTTATGGGGGGTTAGCAATCAGCCCCAGCATTTT
CDR3 length: 16; clone size: many; J gene: TRBJ1-4; D gene: TRBD1; V gene: TRBV18; CDR3 protein: CASSPRETGGGEKLFF; CDR3 DNA: TGTGCCAGCTCCCCTCGAGAGACAGGGGGTGGTGAAAAACTGTTTTTT
CDR3 length: 15; clone size: many; J gene: TRBJ2-6; D gene: NA; V gene: TRBV5-1; CDR3 protein: CASSLEALGANVLTF; CDR3 DNA: TGCGCCAGCAGCTTGGAGGCCTTGGGGGCCAACGTCCTGACTTTC
CDR3 length: 13; clone size: many; J gene: TRBJ1-2; D gene: NA; V gene: TRBV5-1; CDR3 protein: CASSLGGSGGYTF; CDR3 DNA: TGCGCCAGCAGCTTGGGGGGATCTGGTGGCTACACCTTC
CDR3 length: 14; clone size: few; J gene: TRBJ2-5; D gene: TRBD1; V gene: TRBV2; CDR3 protein: CASRSDRAQETQYF; CDR3 DNA: TGTGCCAGCAGATCGGACAGGGCCCAAGAGACCCAGTACTTC
CDR3 length: 12; clone size: many; J gene: TRBJ1-5; D gene: TRBD1; V gene: TRBV29-1; CDR3 protein: CSVRTGEGPQHF; CDR3 DNA: TGCAGCGTCCGGACAGGGGAGGGGCCCCAGCATTTT
CDR3 length: 17; clone size: many; J gene: TRBJ2-2; D gene: TRBD2; V gene: TRBV5-1; CDR3 protein: CASSLIKGGANTGELFF; CDR3 DNA: TGCGCCAGCAGCTTGATTAAGGGAGGGGCGAACACCGGGGAGCTGTTTTTT
CDR3 length: 15; clone size: many; J gene: TRBJ1-2; D gene: NA; V gene: TRBV4-1; CDR3 protein: CASSQESRGGYGYTF; CDR3 DNA: TGCGCCAGCAGCCAAGAATCCAGGGGCGGCTATGGCTACACCTTC
CDR3 length: 13; clone size: many; J gene: TRBJ1-5; D gene: NA; V gene: TRBV20-1; CDR3 protein: CSAPAEGNQPQHF; CDR3 DNA: TGCAGTGCCCCTGCTGAGGGTAATCAGCCCCAGCATTTT
CDR3 length: 13; clone size: few; J gene: TRBJ2-7; D gene: NA; V gene: TRBV19; CDR3 protein: CASSISAAYEQYF; CDR3 DNA: TGTGCCAGTAGTATATCGGCCGCCTACGAGCAGTACTTC
CDR3 length: 15; clone size: many; J gene: TRBJ2-2; D gene: NA; V gene: TRBV6-5; CDR3 protein: CASTVDWGRVGELFF; CDR3 DNA: TGTGCCAGCACCGTGGACTGGGGGCGAGTTGGGGAGCTGTTTTTT
CDR3 length: 15; clone size: few; J gene: TRBJ1-2; D gene: NA; V gene: TRBV20-1; CDR3 protein: CSARELGGQFYGYTF; CDR3 DNA: TGCAGTGCTAGAGAGTTGGGGGGGCAGTTCTATGGCTACACCTTC
CDR3 length: 13; clone size: many; J gene: TRBJ1-1; D gene: NA; V gene: TRBV15; CDR3 protein: CATSRDLGFEAFF; CDR3 DNA: TGTGCCACCAGCAGAGATCTAGGGTTTGAAGCTTTCTTT
CDR3 length: 16; clone size: NA; J gene: TRBJ2-7; D gene: NA; V gene: TRBV6-5; CDR3 protein: CASKPGPGRGPYEQYF; CDR3 DNA: TGTGCCAGCAAACCGGGCCCCGGTCGGGGTCCCTACGAGCAGTACTTC
CDR3 length: 12; clone size: many; J gene: TRBJ2-7; D gene: TRBD2; V gene: TRBV12-3/TRBV12-4; CDR3 protein: CASSGGTYEQYF; CDR3 DNA: TGTGCCAGCTCGGGGGGTACCTACGAGCAGTACTTC
CDR3 length: 14; clone size: many; J gene: TRBJ2-7; D gene: NA; V gene: TRBV12-3/TRBV12-4; CDR3 protein: CASSPGGLNGQQYF; CDR3 DNA: TGTGCCAGCAGCCCCGGAGGGTTGAACGGTCAGCAGTACTTC
CDR3 length: 14; clone size: NA; J gene: TRBJ2-3; D gene: TRBD2; V gene: TRBV29-1; CDR3 protein: CNARTSGSTDTQCF; CDR3 DNA: TGCAACGCCCGGACTAGCGGTAGCACAGATACGCAGTGTTTT
CDR3 length: 14; clone size: many; J gene: TRBJ1-1; D gene: TRBD1; V gene: TRBV5-1; CDR3 protein: CASSLEGAVTEAFF; CDR3 DNA: TGCGCCAGCAGCTTGGAGGGGGCTGTCACTGAAGCTTTCTTT
CDR3 length: 20; clone size: many; J gene: TRBJ2-6; D gene: NA; V gene: TRBV4-2; CDR3 protein: CASSQFHQRWSTSGANVLTF; CDR3 DNA: TGTGCCAGCAGCCAATTCCATCAGCGCTGGTCAACCTCTGGGGCCAACGTCCTGACTTTC
CDR3 length: 14; clone size: many; J gene: TRBJ1-1; D gene: NA; V gene: TRBV7-8; CDR3 protein: CASSLRSLNTEAFF; CDR3 DNA: TGTGCCAGCAGCTTAAGGAGCCTGAACACTGAAGCTTTCTTT
CDR3 length: 16; clone size: many; J gene: TRBJ1-5; D gene: NA; V gene: TRBV10-2; CDR3 protein: CASSETGRGLNQPQHF; CDR3 DNA: TGCGCCAGCAGTGAGACGGGCAGGGGACTCAATCAGCCCCAGCATTTT
CDR3 length: 13; clone size: many; J gene: TRBJ2-7; D gene: NA; V gene: TRBV5-1; CDR3 protein: CASSSRTVGEQYF; CDR3 DNA: TGCGCCAGCAGCTCTCGGACAGTGGGCGAGCAGTACTTC
CDR3 length: 14; clone size: many; J gene: TRBJ2-3; D gene: NA; V gene: TRBV5-5; CDR3 protein: CASSFTGPADTQYF; CDR3 DNA: TGTGCCAGCAGCTTTACCGGGCCCGCGGATACGCAGTATTTT
CDR3 length: 14; clone size: many; J gene: TRBJ2-1; D gene: TRBD2; V gene: TRBV29-1; CDR3 protein: CSVVRGGSYNEQFF; CDR3 DNA: TGCAGCGTTGTCCGCGGGGGCTCCTACAATGAGCAGTTCTTC
CDR3 length: 19; clone size: many; J gene: TRBJ2-7; D gene: NA; V gene: TRBV6-1; CDR3 protein: CASSDPETPAGDGVYEQYF; CDR3 DNA: TGTGCCAGCAGTGACCCGGAGACTCCTGCGGGTGATGGGGTTTACGAGCAGTACTTC
CDR3 length: 14; clone size: many; J gene: TRBJ2-7; D gene: NA; V gene: TRBV20-1; CDR3 protein: CSAARGGRTYEQYF; CDR3 DNA: TGCAGTGCAGCCAGGGGGGGAAGGACCTACGAGCAGTACTTC